This T cell receptor (beta chain) derives from a study of blood T cell repertoires in COVID-19. Across the whole study: COVID-19 samples from acute and convalescent phases originated in the United States, Italy and Spain.

Germline CDR1 SGHVS, CDR2 FQNEAQ. V dropped 1 base and J dropped 1 base, with 5 bases sitting between them. The CDR3 has 14 amino acids. Repertoires were generated with immunoSEQ multiplex PCR, while TCRdb's copy carries only in-frame clones and drops some. The table lists under 450,000 clones, roughly 90% of them singletons. V gene TRBV7-8 combines with J gene TRBJ1-3, with a possible D match to TRBD1 (5 bases). The source is a woman in her 40s with COVID-19, enrolled during active disease. The material sequenced was peripheral blood. CDR3 residues: CASSLGQSGNTIYF. In nucleotides, the CDR3 is TGTGCCAGCAGCTTAGGACAGTCTGGAAACACCATATATTTT. Based on the CDR3 plus reference TRBV7-8 and TRBJ1-3, the full variable domain is GAGVSQSPRYKVAKRGQDVALRCDPISGHVSLFWYQQALGQGPEFLTYFQNEAQLDKSGLPSDRFFAERPEGSVSTLKIQRTQQEDSAVYLCASSLGQSGNTIYFGEGSWLTVV.